A selection of T cell receptor beta chains follows, all from one sample in a study of cytomegalovirus exposure and HLA in healthy donors. This table comes from immunoSEQ multiplex PCR, and its TCRdb copy is limited to in-frame clones, with some not included. The top ten hold 2.5% to 3.5% of the sample, which has 90,000 to 140,000 clones, approximately 69% seen once. Sequenced sample: PBMCs. The receptor source for this set is a man in his thirties or forties in good health and CMV-seronegative. Both conserved end residues are part of each CDR3. D genes are given only for firm matches. For some rows the clone size is stated as once, few or many, or as a class when expanded; others skip it.

D	V	J	size	DNA	CDR3
-	TRBV1	TRBJ2-1	-	TGCACCAGCAGCCAATCTCTGACTAGCGGCAATGAGCAGTTCTTC	CTSSQSLTSGNEQFF
-	TRBV28	TRBJ1-2	-	TGTGCCAGCAGTCGAAGTACAGGGCCCTATGGCTACACCTTC	CASSRSTGPYGYTF
TRBD1	TRBV7-9	TRBJ1-3	-	TGTGCCAGCAGTCAACAGGGGGCTGGAAACACCATATATTTT	CASSQQGAGNTIYF
-	TRBV11-3	TRBJ1-1	few	TGTGCCAGCAGCTTGAATAGGAACACTGAAGCTTTCTTT	CASSLNRNTEAFF
TRBD1	TRBV19	TRBJ2-3	-	TGTGCCAGTATCCGGACAGGGACAGATACGCAGTATTTT	CASIRTGTDTQYF
-	TRBV7-2	TRBJ2-1	once	TGTGCCAGCAGCTCACTTAACACGGGTGAGCAGTTCTTC	CASSSLNTGEQFF
TRBD1	TRBV19	TRBJ2-2	-	TGTGCCAGTAGTAAGGACAGGGCGAACACCGGGGAGCTGTTTTTT	CASSKDRANTGELFF
-	TRBV7-2	TRBJ1-5	-	TGTGCCAGCAGCTACATAGGGCAGGGGTTGGGTCAGCCCCAGCATTTT	CASSYIGQGLGQPQHF
-	TRBV12-5	TRBJ1-5	-	TGTGCTAGTGGCGCGTCGAGCAATCAGCCCCAGCATTTT	CASGASSNQPQHF
-	TRBV7-2	TRBJ2-5	few	TGTGCCAGCAGCCCCGGTTGGGAGACCCAGTACTTC	CASSPGWETQYF
-	TRBV29-1	TRBJ2-7	-	TGCAGCGTTGGACTACCCCTCTACGAGCAGTACTTC	CSVGLPLYEQYF
-	TRBV29-1	TRBJ1-1	-	TGCAGCTCCGAGGTAGCGAACACTGAAGCTTTCTTT	CSSEVANTEAFF
-	TRBV18	TRBJ2-2	-	TGTGCCAGCTCGGCCACCGGGGAGCTGTTTTTT	CASSATGELFF
TRBD1	TRBV28	TRBJ2-2	-	TGTGCCAGCAGTTTTCTGGGACAGGGGGCGGGCACCGGGGAGCTGTTTTTT	CASSFLGQGAGTGELFF
TRBD1	TRBV7-2	TRBJ1-2	-	TGTGCCAGCAGCTTCGGACAGGGGTTAGGCTACACCTTC	CASSFGQGLGYTF
-	TRBV5-1	TRBJ2-7	-	TGCGCCAGCAGCTTGGGGTCTGGGGACTTGGAGCAGTACTTC	CASSLGSGDLEQYF
TRBD1	TRBV10-1	TRBJ2-7	-	TGCGCCCCAGTTGGAGTCCGGACAGGGCTCCACCGGAGGTCCTACGAGCAGTACTTC	CAPVGVRTGLHRRSYEQYF
TRBD1	TRBV7-2	TRBJ1-1	few	TGTGCCAGCAGCTTCCGGGACAGGACGAACACTGAAGCTTTCTTT	CASSFRDRTNTEAFF
TRBD2	TRBV5-6	TRBJ2-7	-	TGTGCCAGCGGAAGGACTAGCGGGAGAGTAATGGGGACCTACGAGCAGTACTTC	CASGRTSGRVMGTYEQYF
TRBD1	TRBV29-1	TRBJ1-1	-	TGCAGCGTTTCCGGGACAGGGAGGATGAACACTGAAGCTTTCTTT	CSVSGTGRMNTEAFF
TRBD1	TRBV6-5	TRBJ2-7	-	TGTGCCAGCAGCAGGACAGGAGAACCCTACGAGCAGTACTTC	CASSRTGEPYEQYF
-	TRBV7-9	TRBJ1-3	-	TGTTCCAGCAGCCCTACCAGGGGTTCTGGAAACACCATATATTTT	CSSSPTRGSGNTIYF
-	TRBV7-9	TRBJ1-5	-	TGTTCCAGCAGCTTAGCTCCACATTTTCAGCCCCAGCATTTT	CSSSLAPHFQPQHF
TRBD1	TRBV29-1	TRBJ2-1	-	TGCAGCGTTACCCAGGGACAGATTGTATTTGAGCAGTTCTTC	CSVTQGQIVFEQFF
-	TRBV4-3	TRBJ1-5	few	TGCGCCAGCAGCCAAACCAACAGGGCCGACGTCGAGCCCCAGCATTTT	CASSQTNRADVEPQHF
TRBD1	TRBV12-5	TRBJ1-1	-	TGTGCTGGGACAGACAGGAACACTGAAGCTTTCTTT	CAGTDRNTEAFF
TRBD1	TRBV28	TRBJ1-4	-	TGTGCCAGCAGCTTACAGGGGGCGAATGAAAAACTGTTTTTT	CASSLQGANEKLFF
-	TRBV7-8	TRBJ1-1	-	TGTGCCAGCAGCTCCCCCCACGGGGGGTTCGGGAACACTGAAGCTTTCTTT	CASSSPHGGFGNTEAFF
TRBD2	TRBV9	TRBJ2-1	-	TGTGCCAGCAGCACACTAGCGGACTCTTACAATGAGCAGTTCTTC	CASSTLADSYNEQFF
TRBD2	TRBV4-3	TRBJ2-2	-	TGCGCCAGCAGCCAAGGAAAAGGGCTAGCGGGAGACACCGGGGAGCTGTTTTTT	CASSQGKGLAGDTGELFF
-	TRBV28	TRBJ2-2	once	TGTGCCAGCAGCGATCGTACTACCGGGGAGCTGTTTTTT	CASSDRTTGELFF
-	TRBV5-1	TRBJ1-3	-	TGCGCCAGCAGCCTCACAGGGTCTGGAAACACCATATATTTT	CASSLTGSGNTIYF
TRBD1	TRBV10-3	TRBJ1-2	-	TGTGCCATCAGTGAGCGGACAGGGCATGGCTACACCTTC	CAISERTGHGYTF
-	TRBV29-1	TRBJ1-1	-	TGCAGCGTTGGAACCTCACAGCAGTTGAACACTGAAGCTTTCTTT	CSVGTSQQLNTEAFF
-	TRBV7-2	TRBJ2-2	few	TGTGCCAGCAGCTTACAGGGGAAAATTACCGGGGAGCTGTTTTTT	CASSLQGKITGELFF
-	TRBV6-5	TRBJ1-2	-	TGTGCCAGCAGTGAACCGGGATTTTATGGCTACACCTTC	CASSEPGFYGYTF
-	TRBV7-2	TRBJ1-3	-	TGTGCCAGCAGACTAAGTTACTCTGGAAACACCATATATTTT	CASRLSYSGNTIYF
TRBD2	TRBV27	TRBJ2-3	-	TGTGCCAGCAGTCCACTACTAGCGGGAGATACGGTTATTGGCACAGATACGCAGTATTTT	CASSPLLAGDTVIGTDTQYF
-	TRBV4-3	TRBJ2-1	-	TGCGCCAGCAGCCAAGCGGGAAGCGCTGCCTACAATGAGCAGTTCTTC	CASSQAGSAAYNEQFF
-	TRBV7-9	TRBJ1-5	-	TGTGCCAGCAGCCTACCCGGAGGGCAATCTAGCAATCAGCCCCAGCATTTT	CASSLPGGQSSNQPQHF
-	TRBV29-1	TRBJ2-3	-	TGCAGCGTTGGGCAGGGAGGAGATACGCAGTATTTT	CSVGQGGDTQYF
TRBD1	TRBV14	TRBJ1-4	-	TGTGCCAGCAGCCAAGATTTTCGGACAGGGGCGGATGAAAAACTGTTTTTT	CASSQDFRTGADEKLFF
-	TRBV2	TRBJ1-1	-	TGTGCCACCGGGTTCAACACTGAAGCTTTCTTT	CATGFNTEAFF
-	TRBV7-9	TRBJ1-1	-	TGTGCCAGCAGCTCCCCGCCGGGGGAATGGGACACTGAAGCTTTCTTT	CASSSPPGEWDTEAFF